The text below deals with one T cell receptor (beta chain). Its antigen is still unknown. This entry comes from a study of T cells in Graves' hyperthyroidism and ophthalmopathy. Study-wide results and limits: Blood also contained most expanded thyroid clonotypes above 0.001. Model output signaled ophthalmopathy a median around 6.9 months ahead of onset.

The V and J ends lost 5 bases and 4 bases, in that order; junction bases with no gene match: 10. The CDR3 sequence is 15 residues long. Those patients with uncontrolled infection, other autoimmune disease, pregnancy or lactation were excluded. Orbital computed tomography, thyroid ultrasound, serum thyroxine and TRAb, and clinical symptoms together informed the diagnoses. TCR beta CDR3 regions were amplified from RNA. The HTBI primer set served for first-round RT-PCR of the TCR CDR3. TCRdb fed the multiplex PCR reads into MiXCR, producing one record per CDR3 protein. The data hold some 500,000 distinct CDR3 sequences, with around 22% observed a single time.

The chain employs TRBV12-3 or TRBV12-4 and TRBJ1-1, with 7 nucleotides matching TRBD1. Specimen: blood. This receptor was identified in a woman in her 30s with Graves' ophthalmopathy. The chain's CDR3 is CASSPTQGHSTEAFF. The CDR3 DNA follows: TGTGCCAGCAGTCCAACACAGGGGCATAGCACTGAAGCTTTCTTT.